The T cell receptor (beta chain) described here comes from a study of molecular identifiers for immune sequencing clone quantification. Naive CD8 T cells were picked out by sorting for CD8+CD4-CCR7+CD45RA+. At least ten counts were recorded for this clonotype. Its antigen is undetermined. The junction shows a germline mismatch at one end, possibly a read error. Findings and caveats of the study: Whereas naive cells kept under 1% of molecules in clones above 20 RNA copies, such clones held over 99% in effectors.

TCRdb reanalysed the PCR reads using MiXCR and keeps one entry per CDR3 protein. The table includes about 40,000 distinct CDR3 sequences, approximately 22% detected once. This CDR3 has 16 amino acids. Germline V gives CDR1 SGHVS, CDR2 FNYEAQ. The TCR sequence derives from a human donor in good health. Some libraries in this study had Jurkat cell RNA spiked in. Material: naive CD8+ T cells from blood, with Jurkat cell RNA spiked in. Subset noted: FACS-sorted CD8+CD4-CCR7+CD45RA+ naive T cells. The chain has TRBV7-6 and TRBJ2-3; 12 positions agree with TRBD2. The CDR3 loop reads CASSLAGGPSTDTQYF. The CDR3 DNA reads TGTGCCAGCAGCCTAGCGGGAGGGCCCTCGACAGATACGCAGTATTTT.